This record looks at one TCR beta chain sequence and its context. The repertoire was sequenced with immunoSEQ multiplex PCR; TCRdb's copy has only in-frame clones and lacks some. The sample lists 350,000 or so clones, over 75% occurring once. This entry comes from a study of blood T cell repertoires in COVID-19. About the research overall: Sites across the United States, Italy and Spain contributed samples from acute and convalescent COVID-19. From T cells, B-cell-depleted T cells, or PBMCs came the material, which was cDNA or gDNA.

A Seattle source enrolled patients during active infection and followed them longitudinally. Germline loops: CDR1 SEHNR, CDR2 FQNEAQ (reference sequence). There are 14 residues in the CDR3. J lost 4 bases, V lost 6 bases, and 8 bases had no gene match. This sequence was found in a woman aged 25 to 39 with COVID-19, enrolled during active disease. Input material: peripheral blood. The rearrangement uses TRBV7-9 and TRBJ2-7; 8 bases map to TRBD1. CDR3 protein: CASSEDRAPYEQYF. In DNA form, the CDR3 reads TGTGCCAGCAGTGAGGACAGGGCGCCTTACGAGCAGTACTTC.